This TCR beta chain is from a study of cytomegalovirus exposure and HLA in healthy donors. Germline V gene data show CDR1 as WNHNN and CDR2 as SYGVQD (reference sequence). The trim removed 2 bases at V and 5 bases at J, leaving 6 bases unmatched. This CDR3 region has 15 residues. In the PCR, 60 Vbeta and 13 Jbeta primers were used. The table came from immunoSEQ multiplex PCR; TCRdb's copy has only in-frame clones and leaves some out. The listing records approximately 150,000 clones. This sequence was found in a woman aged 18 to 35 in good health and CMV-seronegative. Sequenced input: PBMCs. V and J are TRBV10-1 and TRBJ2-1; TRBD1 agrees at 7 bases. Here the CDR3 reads CASSERQGVNNEQFF. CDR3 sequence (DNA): TGCGCCAGCAGTGAGAGACAGGGAGTAAACAATGAGCAGTTCTTC.